These 11 T cell receptor beta chains originate from one sample sequenced in a study of T cells in Graves' hyperthyroidism and ophthalmopathy (dated by TCRdb to between 2017 and 2020). Library preparation employed multiplex PCR. Instrument used: Illumina HiSeq 2000. TCR beta CDR3 regions were amplified from RNA transcripts. The first round of RT-PCR for the TCR CDR3 was performed with the HTBI primer set and the Qiagen OneStep RT-PCR kit. The public reads were quality trimmed at Q25 with fastp and then assembled into clones with MiXCR by TCRdb, keeping productive beta chains. Rows are combined by CDR3 protein, so each entry shows the most common genes and DNA. The sample has under 700,000 distinct CDR3 sequences on record, about half of them singletons. Nearly 8.5% of the sample lies in the top ten. The sample taken for sequencing was peripheral blood or thyroid tissue (not recorded which). These receptor sequences come from a woman between 18 and 29 years old with Graves' hyperthyroidism. Donor details come from another sample of the same person, matched by shared clones.

This clonotype has a count of ten or more. The J gene is TRBJ1-1, the V gene TRBV29-1; a possible D gene is TRBD1 (6 bases). V lost 3 bases and J lost 8, with 16 bases in between. The CDR3 has 13 amino acids. CDR1 and CDR2 from the germline V gene are SQVTM and ANQGSEA. CDR3 DNA: TGCAGCGTTGAGTATAGGACAGAGGAGGAAGCTTTCTTT. Encoded protein: CSVEYRTEEEAFF.

The sample holds a few counts of this clonotype. The V gene is TRBV20-1, the J gene TRBJ1-2; possible D gene TRBD1, 5 bases. Germline CDR1 DFQATT, CDR2 SNEGSKA (reference sequence). The CDR3 extends over 14 amino acids. V was trimmed by 6 bases and J by 4 bases, leaving 18 bases between them. The CDR3 bases are TGCAGTGCCCTCGTGGAGGGGAGGCTCTATGGCTACACCTTC. Translated, it gives CSALVEGRLYGYTF.

The rearrangement uses TRBV7-6 and TRBJ2-2, with 8 bases fitting TRBD2. This CDR3 is 12 amino acids long. CDR1 is SGHVS and CDR2 is FNYEAQ in the germline V gene. The ends lost 6 bases at V and 7 bases at J; junction bases unmatched: 1. CDR3 amino acids: CASRRGVGELFF. The CDR3 DNA is TGTGCCAGCAGGCGGGGGGTCGGGGAGCTGTTTTTT.

The chain recombines TRBV15 with TRBJ1-6; 10 bases fit TRBD1. Germline CDR1 is LNHNV and CDR2 is YYDKDF (reference sequence). The length of the CDR3 is 16 residues. V trimming: 1 base; J trimming: 8 bases; junction bases outside the gene matches: 5. The CDR3 DNA reads TGTGCCACCAGCAGAGGGAAGACAGGGGGCTATTCACCCCTCCACTTT. Its protein is CATSRGKTGGYSPLHF.

This chain joins TRBV6-2 or TRBV6-3 and TRBJ2-7, with D tentatively TRBD1 or TRBD2 (5 bases each). V was shortened by 10 bases and J by 5 bases, with 12 bases between the two germline ends. The CDR3 is made up of 11 amino acids. CDR1 is MNHEY, CDR2 SVGEGT, per germline. CDR3 region: CATRDPHEQYF. Written as DNA, the CDR3 is TGTGCCACCCGGGACCCCCACGAGCAGTACTTC.

This clonotype was seen at least ten times. J is TRBJ1-6 and V is TRBV12-3 or TRBV12-4, with D unresolved. V was cut by 3 bases and J by 7 bases, with 10 bases left in between. The CDR3 spans 14 residues. The CDR3 here is CASSLGSVNSPLHF. In nucleotides, the CDR3 is TGTGCCAGCAGTTTGGGCAGCGTGAATTCACCCCTCCACTTT.

This clonotype has a handful of counts. The V gene is TRBV19, the J gene TRBJ2-7; tentative D call: TRBD1 (6 bases). Germline CDR1 reads LNHDA; CDR2 reads SQIVND (reference sequence). V lost 7 bases and J lost 3, with 19 bases in between. The CDR3 has 15 amino acids. CDR3 nucleotides: TGTGCCAGTAAACCCTCCGGGGACACGTACTACGAGCAGTACTTC. It yields the protein CASKPSGDTYYEQYF.

The chain combines TRBV25-1 with TRBJ1-2, with no clear D. V dropped 6 bases and J dropped 4 bases, with 21 bases sitting between them. CDR1 MGHDK and CDR2 SYGVNS come from the germline V gene. The CDR3 runs 16 residues. This chain's CDR3 is CASSPLGGDTGYGYTF. The CDR3, as DNA: TGTGCCAGCAGCCCGCTTGGTGGCGACACGGGCTATGGCTACACCTTC.

V and J are TRBV7-6 and TRBJ2-7, with D possibly TRBD1 on 6 matching bases. Between the trimmed V and J ends, which lost 5 bases and 8 bases, there was a span of 10 bases. Germline-derived CDR1 and CDR2 are SGHVS and FNYEAQ. The CDR3 sequence is 11 residues long. Here the CDR3 reads CASSRGSKQYF. CDR3 coding DNA: TGTGCCAGCAGCAGGGGGTCCAAGCAGTACTTC.

This chain links TRBV6-1 with TRBJ1-1, with D maybe TRBD1 (5 bases). The germline V and J ends were trimmed by 6 bases and 5 bases, with 19 bases remaining between them. The germline V gene encodes CDR1 MNHNS and CDR2 SASEGT. The CDR3 is 15 residues long. The CDR3 nucleotides are TGTGCCAGCAGCCCGAGGGGAGGGGAAGGGACTGAAGCTTTCTTT. It translates to CASSPRGGEGTEAFF.

The chain combines TRBV6-5 with TRBJ2-5, with 7 nucleotides matching TRBD2. The germline CDR1 and CDR2 sequences are MNHEY and SVGAGI. The CDR3 has 17 amino acids. J lost 5 bases, V lost 5 bases, and 17 bases had no gene match. The chain's CDR3 is CASSLRLAHTREETQYF. The DNA of the CDR3 is TGTGCCAGCAGTCTTAGACTAGCACACACGAGGGAGGAGACCCAGTACTTC.